These T cell receptor beta chains were read from a single sample in a study of T cells after yellow fever vaccination. TCRdb re-called the 5' RACE reads with MiXCR, one entry per CDR3 protein. The sample shows roughly 310,000 distinct CDR3 sequences, around 3.6% of them seen only once. The sequences come from PBMCs, collected on the day of the yellow fever booster vaccination. The origin of the receptors is a man between 18 and 35 years old who received the YFV17D yellow fever vaccine. Both conserved end residues are trimmed from each CDR3.

j_gene | v_gene | CDR3aa
TRBJ1-3 | TRBV29-1 | SVMAAIGNTIY
TRBJ1-2 | TRBV19 | ASMDPGQGNRRAYT
TRBJ2-6 | TRBV5-1 | ASNQGGGANVLT
TRBJ2-5 | TRBV4-1 | ASSLLAGTPETQY
TRBJ2-7 | TRBV20-1 | SARVGTGTSLHEQY
TRBJ2-7 | TRBV20-1 | SARGDKPYEQY
TRBJ2-3 | TRBV3-1 | ASSQENLKVDTQY
TRBJ1-2 | TRBV10-3 | AISSGTGQLGNYGYT
TRBJ1-6 | TRBV6-5 | ASRLATGQSNSPLH
TRBJ2-5 | TRBV7-2 | ASSPGVGRRYQETQY
TRBJ2-5 | TRBV3-1 | ASSQEGEGQETQY
TRBJ2-7 | TRBV27 | ASGLGLPYEQY
TRBJ2-1 | TRBV20-1 | SATGPSGGYNEQF
TRBJ2-2 | TRBV12-3/TRBV12-4 | ASSLSGGPDGELF
TRBJ2-4 | TRBV5-4 | ASSYGALLDPKNIQY
TRBJ2-1 | TRBV7-6 | ASSLESGRDEQF
TRBJ2-1 | TRBV7-9 | ASSSRGTSYNEQF
TRBJ2-5 | TRBV12-3/TRBV12-4 | ASSGAPQETQY
TRBJ2-5 | TRBV19 | ASSISAVPWRY
TRBJ2-1 | TRBV9 | ASSLTSGSFIYNEQF
TRBJ1-4 | TRBV9 | ASSVEGTSHELF
TRBJ1-2 | TRBV7-9 | ASSRAGGYT
TRBJ2-1 | TRBV10-3 | AISRGTGWDNEQF
TRBJ1-1 | TRBV7-9 | ASSQTGYTEAF
TRBJ2-1 | TRBV14 | ASSLQVYRQDNEQF
TRBJ2-7 | TRBV7-2 | ASSLALATSYEQY
TRBJ1-2 | TRBV4-3 | ASSQRGRDLYGYT
TRBJ1-1 | TRBV7-2 | ASSLVGTGNTEAF
TRBJ2-7 | TRBV5-8 | ASRPRTDREQY
TRBJ2-3 | TRBV28 | ASKYGHTDTQY
TRBJ2-4 | TRBV5-1 | ASSTGTGDDIQY
TRBJ1-1 | TRBV11-2 | ASRETDLNTEAF
TRBJ2-6 | TRBV10-3 | AISDLNAGANVLT
TRBJ2-5 | TRBV7-9 | ASSFGLAGGQETQY
TRBJ1-1 | TRBV7-2 | ASSLDSVAPRAF
TRBJ2-1 | TRBV29-1 | SVGSNEQF
TRBJ2-2 | TRBV5-6 | ASSPWEGNTGELF
TRBJ2-7 | TRBV6-6 | ASIPAPQRPYEQY
TRBJ2-2 | TRBV19 | ASRPGYAGELF
TRBJ2-1 | TRBV5-1 | ASSLGLAGTLNNEQF
TRBJ2-3 | TRBV20-1 | SASGATLDTQY
TRBJ1-3 | TRBV11-2 | ASSLAPSAGNTIY
TRBJ1-5 | TRBV2 | ASSQQGSNQPQH
TRBJ1-2 | TRBV10-3 | AISPGLTYGYT
TRBJ2-3 | TRBV18 | ASSSTSGGATDTQY
TRBJ1-1 | TRBV15 | ATSRVVTLNTEAF
TRBJ2-1 | TRBV10-3 | AISRADEQF
TRBJ2-3 | TRBV29-1 | SAGDTTDTQY
TRBJ2-3 | TRBV7-2 | ASSPTVSTDTQY
TRBJ2-5 | TRBV7-2 | ASSRLQGEETQY